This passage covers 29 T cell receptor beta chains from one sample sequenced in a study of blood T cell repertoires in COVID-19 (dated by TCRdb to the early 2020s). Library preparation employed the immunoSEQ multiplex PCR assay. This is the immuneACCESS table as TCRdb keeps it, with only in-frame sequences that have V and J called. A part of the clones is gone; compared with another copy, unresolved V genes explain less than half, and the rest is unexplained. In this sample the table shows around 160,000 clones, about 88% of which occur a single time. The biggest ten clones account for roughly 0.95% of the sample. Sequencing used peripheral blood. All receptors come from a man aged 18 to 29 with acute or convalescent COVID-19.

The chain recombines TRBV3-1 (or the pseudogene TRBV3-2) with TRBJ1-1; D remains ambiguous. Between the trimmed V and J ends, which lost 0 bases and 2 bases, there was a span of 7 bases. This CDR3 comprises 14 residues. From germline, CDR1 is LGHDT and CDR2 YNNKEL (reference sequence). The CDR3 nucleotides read TGTGCCAGCAGCCAAGATGTACACAACACTGAAGCTTTCTTT. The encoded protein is CASSQDVHNTEAFF.

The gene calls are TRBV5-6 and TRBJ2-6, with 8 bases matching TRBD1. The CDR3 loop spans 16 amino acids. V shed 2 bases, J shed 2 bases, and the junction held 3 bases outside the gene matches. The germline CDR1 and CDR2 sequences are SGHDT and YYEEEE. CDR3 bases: TGTGCCAGCAGCTTAGACAGGGGCGCTGGGGCCAACGTCCTGACTTTC. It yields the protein CASSLDRGAGANVLTF.

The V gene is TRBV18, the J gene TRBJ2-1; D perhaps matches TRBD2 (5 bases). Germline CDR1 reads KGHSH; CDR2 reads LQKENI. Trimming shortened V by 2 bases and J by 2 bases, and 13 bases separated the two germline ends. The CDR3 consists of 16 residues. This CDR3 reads CASSPGETFTYNEQFF. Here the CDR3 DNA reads TGTGCCAGCTCACCAGGGGAGACATTCACCTACAATGAGCAGTTCTTC.

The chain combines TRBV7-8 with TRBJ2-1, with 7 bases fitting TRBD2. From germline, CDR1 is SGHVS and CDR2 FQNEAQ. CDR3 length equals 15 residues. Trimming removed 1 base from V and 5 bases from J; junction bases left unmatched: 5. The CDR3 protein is CASSLVRLADNEQFF. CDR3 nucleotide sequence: TGTGCCAGCAGCTTAGTTCGACTAGCTGACAATGAGCAGTTCTTC.

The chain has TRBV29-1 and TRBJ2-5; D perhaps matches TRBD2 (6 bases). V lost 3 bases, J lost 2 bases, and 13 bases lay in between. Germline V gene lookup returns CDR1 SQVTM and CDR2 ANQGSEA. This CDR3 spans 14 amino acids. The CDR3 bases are TGCAGCGTTGATGGGGAGGTGGGTCAAGAGACCCAGTACTTC. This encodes CSVDGEVGQETQYF.

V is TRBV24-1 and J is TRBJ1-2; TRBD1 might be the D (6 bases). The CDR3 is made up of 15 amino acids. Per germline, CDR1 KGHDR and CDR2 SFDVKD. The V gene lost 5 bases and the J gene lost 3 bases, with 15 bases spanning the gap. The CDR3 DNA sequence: TGTGCCACCAGTGGTCGGAAAGGGGGATACTATGGCTACACCTTC. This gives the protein CATSGRKGGYYGYTF.

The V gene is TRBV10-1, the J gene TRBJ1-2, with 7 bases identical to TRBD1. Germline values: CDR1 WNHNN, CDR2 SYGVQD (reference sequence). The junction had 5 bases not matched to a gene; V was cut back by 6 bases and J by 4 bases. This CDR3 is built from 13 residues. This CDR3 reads CASSAGQTYGYTF. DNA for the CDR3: TGCGCCAGCAGCGCGGGACAGACCTATGGCTACACCTTC.

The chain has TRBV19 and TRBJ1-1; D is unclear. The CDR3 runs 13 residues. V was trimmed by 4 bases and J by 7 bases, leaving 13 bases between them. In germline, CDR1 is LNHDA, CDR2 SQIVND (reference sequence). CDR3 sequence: CASSTWVDYEAFF. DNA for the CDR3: TGTGCCAGTAGTACCTGGGTGGACTATGAAGCTTTCTTT. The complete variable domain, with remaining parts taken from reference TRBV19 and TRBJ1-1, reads DGGITQSPKYLFRKEGQNVTLSCEQNLNHDAMYWYRQDPGQGLRLIYYSQIVNDFQKGDIAEGYSVSREKKESFPLTVTSAQKNPTAFYLCASSTWVDYEAFFGQGTRLTVV.

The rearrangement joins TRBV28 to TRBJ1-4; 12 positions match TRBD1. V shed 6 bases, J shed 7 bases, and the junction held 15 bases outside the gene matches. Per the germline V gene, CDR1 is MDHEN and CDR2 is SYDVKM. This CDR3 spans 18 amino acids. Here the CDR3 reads CASSIYGGQGAGREKLFF. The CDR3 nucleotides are TGTGCCAGCAGCATATATGGGGGACAGGGGGCAGGACGTGAAAAACTGTTTTTT.

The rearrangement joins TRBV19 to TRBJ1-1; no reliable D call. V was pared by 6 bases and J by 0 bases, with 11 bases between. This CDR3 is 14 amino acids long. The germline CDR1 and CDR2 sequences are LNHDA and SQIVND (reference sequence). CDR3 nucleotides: TGTGCCAGTAGCACGGGGTACATGAACACTGAAGCTTTCTTT. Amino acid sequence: CASSTGYMNTEAFF.

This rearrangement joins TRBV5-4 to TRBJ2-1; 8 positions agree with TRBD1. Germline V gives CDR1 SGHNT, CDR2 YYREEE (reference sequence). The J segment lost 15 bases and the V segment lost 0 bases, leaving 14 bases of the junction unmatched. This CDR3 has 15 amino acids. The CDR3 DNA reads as TGTGCCAGCAGCTTGGACGGGACAGGCCGGGAAAGGCGGTTCTTC. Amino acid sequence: CASSLDGTGRERRFF.

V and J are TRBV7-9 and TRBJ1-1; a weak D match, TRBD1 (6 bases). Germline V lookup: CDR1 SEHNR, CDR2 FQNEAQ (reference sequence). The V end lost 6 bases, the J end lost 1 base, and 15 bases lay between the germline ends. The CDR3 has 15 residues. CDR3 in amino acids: CASSPTGTQNTEAFF. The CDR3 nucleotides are TGTGCCAGCAGTCCCACCGGGACACAGAACACTGAAGCTTTCTTT.

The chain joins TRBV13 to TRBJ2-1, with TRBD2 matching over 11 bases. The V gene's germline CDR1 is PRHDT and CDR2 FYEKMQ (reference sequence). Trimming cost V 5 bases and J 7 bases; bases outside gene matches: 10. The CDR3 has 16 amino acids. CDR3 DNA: TGTGCCAGCAGCCTCCTGATTGGGACTAGCGGAAATGAGCAGTTCTTC. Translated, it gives CASSLLIGTSGNEQFF.

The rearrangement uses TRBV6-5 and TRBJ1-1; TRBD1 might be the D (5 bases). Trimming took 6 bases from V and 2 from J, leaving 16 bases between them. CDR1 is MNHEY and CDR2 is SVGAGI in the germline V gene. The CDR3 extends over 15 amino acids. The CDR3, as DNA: TGTGCCAGCAGGATCCAAACAGGAGCCAACACTGAAGCTTTCTTT. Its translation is CASRIQTGANTEAFF.

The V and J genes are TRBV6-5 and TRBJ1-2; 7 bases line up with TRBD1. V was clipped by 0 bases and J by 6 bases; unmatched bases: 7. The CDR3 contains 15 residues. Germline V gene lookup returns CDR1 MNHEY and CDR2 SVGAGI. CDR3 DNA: TGTGCCAGCAGTTACTCGTCTAGACAGGGAGATGGCTACACCTTC. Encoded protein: CASSYSSRQGDGYTF.

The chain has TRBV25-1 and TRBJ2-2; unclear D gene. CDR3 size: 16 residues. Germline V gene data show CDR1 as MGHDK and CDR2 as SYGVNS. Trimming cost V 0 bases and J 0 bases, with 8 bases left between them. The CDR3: CASSEYSTPNTGELFF. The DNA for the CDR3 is TGTGCCAGCAGTGAATATAGCACACCGAACACCGGGGAGCTGTTTTTT.

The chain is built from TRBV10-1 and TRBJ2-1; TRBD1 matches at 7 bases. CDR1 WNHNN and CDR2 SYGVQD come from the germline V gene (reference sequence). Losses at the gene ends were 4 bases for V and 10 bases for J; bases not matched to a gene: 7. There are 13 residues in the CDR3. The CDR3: CASSAWTGREQFF. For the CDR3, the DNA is TGCGCCAGCAGTGCCTGGACAGGCCGGGAGCAGTTCTTC.

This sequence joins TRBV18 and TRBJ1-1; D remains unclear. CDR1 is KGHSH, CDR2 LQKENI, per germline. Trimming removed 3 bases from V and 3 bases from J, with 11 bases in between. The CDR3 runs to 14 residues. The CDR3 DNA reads TGTGCCAGCTCACCTATGCGCCGGGACACTGAAGCTTTCTTT. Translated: CASSPMRRDTEAFF. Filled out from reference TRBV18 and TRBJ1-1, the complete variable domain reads NAGVMQNPRHLVRRRGQEARLRCSPMKGHSHVYWYRQLPEEGLKFMVYLQKENIIDESGMPKERFSAEFPKEGPSILRIQQVVRGDSAAYFCASSPMRRDTEAFFGQGTRLTVV.

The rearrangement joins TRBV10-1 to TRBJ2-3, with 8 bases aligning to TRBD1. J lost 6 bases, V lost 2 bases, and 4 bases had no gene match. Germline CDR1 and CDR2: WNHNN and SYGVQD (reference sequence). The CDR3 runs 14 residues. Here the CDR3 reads CASSEGGTGDTQYF. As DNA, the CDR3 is TGCGCCAGCAGTGAGGGCGGGACAGGTGATACGCAGTATTTT.

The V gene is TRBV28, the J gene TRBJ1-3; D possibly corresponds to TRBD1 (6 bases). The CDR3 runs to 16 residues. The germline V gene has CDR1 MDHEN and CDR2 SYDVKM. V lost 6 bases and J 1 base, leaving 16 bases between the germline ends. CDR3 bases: TGTGCCAGCAGCCCAACAGGGTTCGCTTCTGGAAACACCATATATTTT. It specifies CASSPTGFASGNTIYF. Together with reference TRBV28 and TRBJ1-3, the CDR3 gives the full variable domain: DVKVTQSSRYLVKRTGEKVFLECVQDMDHENMFWYRQDPGLGLRLIYFSYDVKMKEKGDIPEGYSVSREKKERFSLILESASTNQTSMYLCASSPTGFASGNTIYFGEGSWLTVV.

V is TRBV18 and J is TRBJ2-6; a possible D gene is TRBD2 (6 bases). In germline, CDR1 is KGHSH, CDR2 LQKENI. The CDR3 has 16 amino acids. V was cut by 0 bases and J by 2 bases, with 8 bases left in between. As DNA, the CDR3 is TGTGCCAGCTCACCACCGGGCGGGGCTGGGGCCAACGTCCTGACTTTC. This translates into CASSPPGGAGANVLTF.

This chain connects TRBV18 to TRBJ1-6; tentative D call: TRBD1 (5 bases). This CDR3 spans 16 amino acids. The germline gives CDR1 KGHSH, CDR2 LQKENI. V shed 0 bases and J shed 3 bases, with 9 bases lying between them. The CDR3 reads CASSPPGGDYNSPLHF. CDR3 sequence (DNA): TGTGCCAGCTCACCACCGGGGGGGGACTATAATTCACCCCTCCACTTT.

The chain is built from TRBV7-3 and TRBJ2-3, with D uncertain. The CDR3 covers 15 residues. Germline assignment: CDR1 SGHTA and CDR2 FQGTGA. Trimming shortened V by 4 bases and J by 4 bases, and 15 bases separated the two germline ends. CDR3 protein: CASSSIGGIPDTQYF. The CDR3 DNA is TGTGCCAGCAGCTCAATAGGCGGTATACCAGATACGCAGTATTTT.

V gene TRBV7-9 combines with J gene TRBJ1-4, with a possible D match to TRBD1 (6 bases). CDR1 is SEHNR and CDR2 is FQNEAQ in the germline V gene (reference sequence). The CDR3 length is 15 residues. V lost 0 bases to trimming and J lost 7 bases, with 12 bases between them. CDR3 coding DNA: TGTGCCAGCAGCTTAGCAGCAGGGGCAAGTGAAAAACTGTTTTTT. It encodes CASSLAAGASEKLFF.

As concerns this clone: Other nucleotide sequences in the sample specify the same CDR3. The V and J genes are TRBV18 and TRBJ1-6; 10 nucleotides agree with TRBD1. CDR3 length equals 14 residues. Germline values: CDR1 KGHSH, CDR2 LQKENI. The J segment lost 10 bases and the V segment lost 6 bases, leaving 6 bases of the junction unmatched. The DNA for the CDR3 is TGTGCCAGCTCCCCCGGGACAGGGGACTCACCCCTCCACTTT. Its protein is CASSPGTGDSPLHF.

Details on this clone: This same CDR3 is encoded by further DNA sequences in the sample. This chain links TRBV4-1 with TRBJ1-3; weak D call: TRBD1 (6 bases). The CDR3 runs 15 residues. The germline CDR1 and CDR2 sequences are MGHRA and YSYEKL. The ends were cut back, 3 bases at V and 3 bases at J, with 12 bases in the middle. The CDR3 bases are TGCGCCAGCAGCCAGGACAGTCGAGGTGGAAACACCATATATTTT. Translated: CASSQDSRGGNTIYF.

CDR3 in amino acids: CAISELVPGTDLETQYF. The CDR3 bases are TGTGCCATCAGTGAGCTGGTTCCGGGAACTGATCTGGAGACCCAGTACTTC. The genes are TRBV10-3 and TRBJ2-5, with D possibly being TRBD2 (5 bases). V shed 2 bases and J shed 5 bases, with 21 bases lying between them. Germline V gene lookup returns CDR1 ENHRY and CDR2 SYGVKD. CDR3 size: 17 residues.

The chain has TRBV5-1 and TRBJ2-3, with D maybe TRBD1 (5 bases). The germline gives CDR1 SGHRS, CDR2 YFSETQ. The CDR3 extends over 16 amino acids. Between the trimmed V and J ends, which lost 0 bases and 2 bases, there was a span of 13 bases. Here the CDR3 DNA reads TGCGCCAGCAGCTTGGCACCAGGGATTTTCACAGATACGCAGTATTTT. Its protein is CASSLAPGIFTDTQYF.

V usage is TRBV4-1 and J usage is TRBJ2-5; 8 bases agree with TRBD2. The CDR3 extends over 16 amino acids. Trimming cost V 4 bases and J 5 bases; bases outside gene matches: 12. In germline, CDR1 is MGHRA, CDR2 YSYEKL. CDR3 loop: CASSPSEGTRGETQYF. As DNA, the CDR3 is TGCGCCAGCAGCCCATCAGAGGGGACTAGGGGGGAGACCCAGTACTTC.